The rows below give T cell receptor beta chains drawn from one sample of a study of T cell clonotyping in hematopoietic cell transplantation. Clones were read by immunoSEQ multiplex PCR, and TCRdb kept only the in-frame ones, dropping some. This sample has roughly 30,000 clones; roughly 90% occur once, and the top ten carry about 10%. The sample consisted of PBMCs, taken 100 days after allogeneic stem cell transplant. The receptors stem from a female patient aged 50 to 60 who had an allogeneic stem cell transplant from a related donor, so the T cells may come from the graft donor. Some clones in this sample may be carry-over from other donors' samples. CDR3s include the opening cysteine and the closing phenylalanine or tryptophan. A D gene is named only where the DNA matches it firmly. Rows give clone size only sometimes, using once, few, many, or a class for an expanded clone.

clone_size,v_call,j_call,d_call,cdr3_nt,cdr3_aa
-,TRBV6-1,TRBJ1-1,-,TGTGCCAGCAGTGAACAGTGGCTCCTTTTGGTGGCTTTCTTT,CASSEQWLLLVAFF
-,TRBV7-2,TRBJ2-7,TRBD1,TGTGCCAGCAGCCCTGGGACAGGCCTTACTCGGGAGCAGTACTTC,CASSPGTGLTREQYF
-,TRBV11-2,TRBJ2-4,-,TGTGCCAGCAGCCGCGGTGGGCAGGGAGAAAACATTCAGTACTTC,CASSRGGQGENIQYF
-,TRBV7-7,TRBJ1-2,-,TGTGCCAGCGGTTGGCCAGACTATGGCTACACCTTC,CASGWPDYGYTF
-,TRBV19,TRBJ1-2,-,TGTGCCAGTATCCATAACAGGGACGCTAACTATGGCTACACCTTC,CASIHNRDANYGYTF
-,TRBV2,TRBJ2-7,-,TGTGCCAGCAGGAGTTCGTTAAGCTCCTACGAGCAGTACTTC,CASRSSLSSYEQYF
-,TRBV9,TRBJ2-2,-,TGTGCCAGCAGCCCAGGGTGGGACACCGGGGAGCTGTTTTTT,CASSPGWDTGELFF
-,TRBV11-3,TRBJ2-5,TRBD2,TGTGCCAGCAGCTTAGGCGGGCTAGCGGGGTACCAAGAGACCCAGTACTTC,CASSLGGLAGYQETQYF
once,TRBV6-5,TRBJ1-2,-,TGTGCCAGCAGTTCTGGGCAGGGCCGAGGCTACACCTTC,CASSSGQGRGYTF
-,TRBV6-5,TRBJ1-4,-,TGTGCCAGCAGTTACAGGGGGGGCGGTGAAAAACTGTTTTTT,CASSYRGGGEKLFF
-,TRBV6-1,TRBJ1-4,-,TGTGCCAGCAGTGACCCCGCTGGGGGAAAAGAAAAACTGTTTTTT,CASSDPAGGKEKLFF
few,TRBV5-5,TRBJ2-3,TRBD1,TGTGCCAGCAGCTTGGGGGGATGGGGACAGGAGTTCACAGATACGCAGTATTTT,CASSLGGWGQEFTDTQYF
-,TRBV7-9,TRBJ2-7,-,TGTGCCAGCAGCTTAATGTGGGACGAGCAGTACTTC,CASSLMWDEQYF
-,TRBV19,TRBJ1-6,-,TGTGCCAGTAGGACCCAGGACGGTGGGTCACCCCTCCACTTT,CASRTQDGGSPLHF